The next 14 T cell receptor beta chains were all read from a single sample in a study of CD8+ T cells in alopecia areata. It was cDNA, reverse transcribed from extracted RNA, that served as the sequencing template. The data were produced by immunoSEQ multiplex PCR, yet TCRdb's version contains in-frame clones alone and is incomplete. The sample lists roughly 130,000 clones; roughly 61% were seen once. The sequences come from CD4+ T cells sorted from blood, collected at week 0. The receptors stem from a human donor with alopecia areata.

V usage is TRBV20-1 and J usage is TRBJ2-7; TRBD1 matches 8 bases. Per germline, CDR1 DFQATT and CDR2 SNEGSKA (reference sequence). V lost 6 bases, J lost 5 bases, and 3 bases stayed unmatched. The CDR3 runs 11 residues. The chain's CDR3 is CSARGPNEQYF. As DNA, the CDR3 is TGCAGTGCCAGGGGGCCTAACGAGCAGTACTTC.

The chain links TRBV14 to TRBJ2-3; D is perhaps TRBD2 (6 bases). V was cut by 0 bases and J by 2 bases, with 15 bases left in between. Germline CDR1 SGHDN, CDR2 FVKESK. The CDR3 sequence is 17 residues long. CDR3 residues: CASSQDLGGADTDTQYF. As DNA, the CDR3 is TGTGCCAGCAGCCAAGATCTAGGAGGGGCTGACACAGATACGCAGTATTTT.

CDR3 coding DNA: TGTGCCAGCAGATCGCAGGGGGCGGTCAGCGAGCAGTACTTC. This encodes CASRSQGAVSEQYF. The rearrangement links TRBV28 to TRBJ2-7; 8 bases are shared with TRBD1. Germline V lookup: CDR1 MDHEN, CDR2 SYDVKM. V gave up 6 bases and J gave up 6 bases; unmatched junction bases: 10. This CDR3 has 14 residues.

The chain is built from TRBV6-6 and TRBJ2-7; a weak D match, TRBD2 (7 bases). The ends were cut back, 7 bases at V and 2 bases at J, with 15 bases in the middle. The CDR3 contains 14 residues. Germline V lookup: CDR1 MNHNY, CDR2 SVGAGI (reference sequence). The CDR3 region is CASKAGHPPYEQYF. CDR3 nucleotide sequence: TGTGCCAGCAAAGCGGGACACCCGCCCTACGAGCAGTACTTC.

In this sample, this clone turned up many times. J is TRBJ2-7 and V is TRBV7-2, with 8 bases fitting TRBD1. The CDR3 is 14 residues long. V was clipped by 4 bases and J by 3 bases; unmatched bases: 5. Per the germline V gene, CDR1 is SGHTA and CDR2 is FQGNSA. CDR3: CASSYQGADYEQYF. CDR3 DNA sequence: TGTGCCAGCAGCTACCAGGGGGCTGACTACGAGCAGTACTTC.

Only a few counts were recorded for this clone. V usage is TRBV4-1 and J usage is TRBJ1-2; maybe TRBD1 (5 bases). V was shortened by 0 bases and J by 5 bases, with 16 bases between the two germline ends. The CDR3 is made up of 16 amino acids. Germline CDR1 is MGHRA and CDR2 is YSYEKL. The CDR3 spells CASSQEGQGGGYGYTF. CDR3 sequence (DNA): TGCGCCAGCAGCCAAGAAGGGCAGGGAGGTGGTTATGGCTACACCTTC.

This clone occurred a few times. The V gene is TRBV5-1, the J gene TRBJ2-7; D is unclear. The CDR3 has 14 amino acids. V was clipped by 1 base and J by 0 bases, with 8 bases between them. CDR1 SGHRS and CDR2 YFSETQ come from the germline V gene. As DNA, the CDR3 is TGCGCCAGCAGCTTGCGGATGAGCTCCTACGAGCAGTACTTC. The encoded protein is CASSLRMSSYEQYF.

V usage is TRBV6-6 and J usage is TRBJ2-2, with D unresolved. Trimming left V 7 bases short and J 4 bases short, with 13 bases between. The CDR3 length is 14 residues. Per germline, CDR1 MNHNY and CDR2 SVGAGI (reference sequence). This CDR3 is CASIYRYGTGELFF. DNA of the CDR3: TGTGCCAGCATCTATCGGTACGGCACCGGGGAGCTGTTTTTT.

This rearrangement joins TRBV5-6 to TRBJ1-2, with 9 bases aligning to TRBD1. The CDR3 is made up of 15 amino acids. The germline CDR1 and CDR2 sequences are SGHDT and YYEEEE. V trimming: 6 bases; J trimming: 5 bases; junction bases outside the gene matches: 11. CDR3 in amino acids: CASTLGTGRAYGYTF. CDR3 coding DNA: TGTGCCAGCACCCTCGGGACAGGGCGCGCTTATGGCTACACCTTC.

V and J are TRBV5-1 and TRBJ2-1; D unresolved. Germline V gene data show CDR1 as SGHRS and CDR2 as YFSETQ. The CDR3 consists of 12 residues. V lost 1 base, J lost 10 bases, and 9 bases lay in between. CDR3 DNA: TGCGCCAGCAGCTTGTCTCGGCAAGAGCAGTTCTTC. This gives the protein CASSLSRQEQFF.

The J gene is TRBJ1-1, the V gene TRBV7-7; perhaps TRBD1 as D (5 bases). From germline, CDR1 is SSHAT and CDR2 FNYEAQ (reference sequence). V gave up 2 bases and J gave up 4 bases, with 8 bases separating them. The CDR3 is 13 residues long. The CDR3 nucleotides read TGTGCCAGCAGCTTAACCGGGGGCACTGAAGCTTTCTTT. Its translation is CASSLTGGTEAFF.

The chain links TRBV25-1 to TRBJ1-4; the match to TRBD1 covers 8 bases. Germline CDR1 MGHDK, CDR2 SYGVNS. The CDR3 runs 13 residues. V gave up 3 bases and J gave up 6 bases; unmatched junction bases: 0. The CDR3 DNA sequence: TGTGCCAGCAGTGAGACAGGGGATGAAAAACTGTTTTTT. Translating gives CASSETGDEKLFF.

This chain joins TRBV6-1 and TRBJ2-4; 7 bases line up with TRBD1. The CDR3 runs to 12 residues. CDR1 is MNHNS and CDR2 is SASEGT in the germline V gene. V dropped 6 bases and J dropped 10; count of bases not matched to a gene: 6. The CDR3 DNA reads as TGTGCCAGCAGCCGGGACAGCTGGATTCAGTACTTC. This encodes CASSRDSWIQYF.

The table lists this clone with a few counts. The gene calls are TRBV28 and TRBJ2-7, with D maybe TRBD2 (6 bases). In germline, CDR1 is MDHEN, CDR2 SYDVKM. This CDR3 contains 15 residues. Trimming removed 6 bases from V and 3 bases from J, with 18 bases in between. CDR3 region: CASSSGAAGFYEQYF. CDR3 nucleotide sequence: TGTGCCAGCAGCTCCGGGGCAGCGGGCTTCTACGAGCAGTACTTC. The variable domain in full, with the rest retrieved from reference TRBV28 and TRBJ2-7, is DVKVTQSSRYLVKRTGEKVFLECVQDMDHENMFWYRQDPGLGLRLIYFSYDVKMKEKGDIPEGYSVSREKKERFSLILESASTNQTSMYLCASSSGAAGFYEQYFGPGTRLTVT.